Given below is one T cell receptor beta chain in context. Antigen unknown. This entry belongs to a study of T cell responses to AZD1222 COVID-19 vaccine. Study findings and constraints: Females outnumbered males among donors, who were mostly white British; clonal diversity was possibly underestimated. There were vaccine-associated CD4 TCRs across spike, dominant at 160-218 and 743-854.

Germline V gives CDR1 LGHNA, CDR2 YSLEER. Trimming removed 1 base from V and 1 base from J, with 8 bases in between. This CDR3 is 15 amino acids long. TCRdb's table, derived via immunoSEQ multiplex PCR, lists solely in-frame clones and lacks some. The repertoire holds 20,000 or so clones, with 81% as singletons. The material was peripheral blood, obtained 28 days after the second AZD1222 dose. The sequence came from an adult who received the AZD1222 COVID-19 vaccine. This chain connects TRBV4-3 to TRBJ1-5; D uncertain. CDR3 sequence: CASSQGVGSNQPQHF. In DNA form, the CDR3 reads TGCGCCAGCAGCCAAGGGGTCGGGAGCAATCAGCCCCAGCATTTT.